The rows below give T cell receptor beta chains drawn from one sample of a study of beta chain features in type 1 diabetes. Method: immunoSEQ multiplex PCR; TCRdb's copy keeps in-frame clones and lacks some. Among hundreds of thousands of clones listed, 15% to 18% were seen once. Sequenced input: naive CD4+ T cells from blood. Receptors originate from a man aged 18 to 35 in good health. CDR3s include the opening cysteine and the closing phenylalanine or tryptophan.

>TRBJ1-4|TRBV4-3
CASSQVAGPNEKLFF
>TRBJ2-2|TRBV27
CASRTDTNTGELFF
>TRBJ1-5|TRBV5-6
CASSLYRLDNQPQHF
>TRBJ1-1|TRBV9
CASSGRGVDTEAFF
>TRBJ2-3|TRBV9
CANPRPLDTQYF
>TRBJ1-1|TRBV29-1
CSVVLQGNTEAFF
>TRBJ1-6|TRBV28
CATLRQTINSPLHF
>TRBJ2-5|TRBV30
CAWNLKGGVYF
>TRBJ2-3|TRBV5-4
CASRPSGVGADTQYF
>TRBJ1-5|TRBV4-1
CASSQELQPQHF
>TRBJ1-2|TRBV19
CASSAIQGSYGYTF
>TRBJ2-5|TRBV19
CASSISSSGSRETQYF